This note documents a single TCR beta chain sequence. The antigen is not known. The sample is drawn from a study of cytomegalovirus exposure and HLA in healthy donors. Study results and caveats: Beyond CMV serostatus, there was no information to go on about immune exposure. Per published accounts, TCR beta sequences correctly predicted the HLA-A and HLA-B alleles of most subjects.

Germline V CDR1 and CDR2: GTSNPN, SVGIG (reference sequence). Trimming removed 4 bases from V and 10 bases from J, with 23 bases in between. The CDR3 extends over 15 amino acids. The primer mix had 60 Vbeta and 13 Jbeta primers. Profiling relied on immunoSEQ multiplex PCR, and the TCRdb table lists in-frame clones only, not all of them. The sample contains about 300,000 clones, roughly 88% of which appear only once. Source material: PBMCs. This TCR came from a man aged 35 to 55 in good health and CMV-seropositive. V gene TRBV30 combines with J gene TRBJ2-1; weak D call: TRBD1 (7 bases). CDR3 amino acids: CAWNLGTVSGEEQFF. The CDR3 DNA follows: TGTGCCTGGAACCTCGGGACAGTTTCGGGGGAGGAGCAGTTCTTC.